The entry that follows covers one T cell receptor (beta chain) sequence. The sample is drawn from a study of shared clonotypes between healthy human individuals. V was shortened by 7 bases and J by 2 bases, with 11 bases between the two germline ends. The CDR3 contains 13 residues. In germline, CDR1 is LNHDA, CDR2 SQIVND (reference sequence). The study ran the assay at deep level. The assay was immunoSEQ multiplex PCR, and TCRdb's table has in-frame clones only and misses some. The sample carries more than 150,000 clones, approximately 95% recorded once. V and J are TRBV19 and TRBJ1-2; no clear D gene. The receptor was derived from a woman younger than 45 in good health. The sequencing input was naive CD4+ T cells sorted from blood. Subset reported: CD45RA+ positively selected. This CDR3 is CASKGRSNYGYTF. In DNA form, the CDR3 reads TGTGCCAGTAAGGGCAGATCGAACTATGGCTACACCTTC. The variable domain in full, completed from reference TRBV19 and TRBJ1-2, reads DGGITQSPKYLFRKEGQNVTLSCEQNLNHDAMYWYRQDPGQGLRLIYYSQIVNDFQKGDIAEGYSVSREKKESFPLTVTSAQKNPTAFYLCASKGRSNYGYTFGSGTRLTVV.